These 15 T cell receptor beta chains originate from one sample sequenced in a study of vaccination effects on CD4 cells after COVID-19. This table comes from immunoSEQ multiplex PCR, and its TCRdb copy is limited to in-frame clones, with some not included. The sample consists of 14,000 or so clones, 75% to 80% of them appearing once. These TCRs are of unknown antigen specificity. Viral peptide pools were used in the ViraFEST assay to expand antigen-specific CD4+ T cells, and sequencing came afterward. Culture proceeded for 9 to 11 days, and CD4+ T cells were then isolated. This individual tested PCR-positive for SARS-CoV-2 infection between March and December 2020. Each participant received a vaccine that was either BNT162b2 or mRNA-1273, given as two doses. The source material was CD4+ T cells from PBMCs cultured with HCoV-NL63 spike peptides, sampled after COVID-19 vaccination. The receptors shown here come from a human donor who had a prior SARS-CoV-2 infection.

The chain uses TRBV5-6 and TRBJ2-1; TRBD2 agrees at 12 bases. The CDR3 has 17 residues. Germline CDR1 SGHDT, CDR2 YYEEEE. V shed 4 bases, J shed 4 bases, and the junction held 9 bases outside the gene matches. The CDR3 here is CASSHITGTSGYNEQFF. The CDR3 DNA reads as TGTGCCAGCAGCCACATCACCGGGACTAGCGGGTACAATGAGCAGTTCTTC.

By share of the sample, this clone is medium-sized. This rearrangement joins TRBV15 to TRBJ2-3; 7 positions agree with TRBD2. This CDR3 contains 15 residues. The V and J ends lost 3 bases and 3 bases, in that order; junction bases with no gene match: 6. Germline V gene lookup returns CDR1 LNHNV and CDR2 YYDKDF (reference sequence). The CDR3 here is CATSSSREPTDTQYF. As DNA, the CDR3 is TGTGCCACCAGCAGTTCGCGGGAGCCAACAGATACGCAGTATTTT.

The rearrangement joins TRBV2 to TRBJ2-5; TRBD2 agrees at 7 bases. Per germline, CDR1 SNHLY and CDR2 FYNNEI. The CDR3 runs 13 residues. V lost 4 bases and J lost 2; bases outside the gene matches: 1. In nucleotides, the CDR3 is TGTGCCAGCAGTGGACTAGCTCAAGAGACCCAGTACTTC. It encodes CASSGLAQETQYF.

The V and J genes are TRBV5-4 and TRBJ1-1; the D is unclear. V was trimmed by 0 bases and J by 1 base, leaving 7 bases between them. CDR3 length equals 14 residues. Per the germline V gene, CDR1 is SGHNT and CDR2 is YYREEE (reference sequence). The DNA of the CDR3 is TGTGCCAGCAGCTTGGCGTCACAGAACACTGAAGCTTTCTTT. This encodes CASSLASQNTEAFF.

The count of this clone is one. The junction and the germline gene differ at one end; a read error may be behind it. The rearrangement links TRBV7-7 to TRBJ2-3; no reliable D call. This CDR3 region has 15 residues. Germline V lookup: CDR1 SSHAT, CDR2 FNYEAQ (reference sequence). CDR3: CASSLGHPPADTQYF. CDR3 DNA sequence: TGTGCTAGCAGCTTAGGGCACCCTCCAGCAGATACGCAGTATTTT.

The rearrangement uses TRBV18 and TRBJ2-7; D perhaps matches TRBD2 (6 bases). CDR1 KGHSH and CDR2 LQKENI come from the germline V gene. Trimming pared 3 bases from V and 5 bases from J, leaving 11 bases between. CDR3 length: 13 amino acids. CDR3 sequence reads: CASSPGWGDEQYF. CDR3 nucleotide sequence: TGTGCCAGCTCACCTGGCTGGGGGGACGAGCAGTACTTC.

This clone has only a few counts. This chain connects TRBV6-1 to TRBJ1-3; D is uncertain. The CDR3 has 14 residues. The V and J ends lost 1 base and 6 bases respectively, with 10 bases between them. The germline V gene encodes CDR1 MNHNS and CDR2 SASEGT. The CDR3: CASSEGGWANTIYF. As DNA, the CDR3 is TGTGCCAGCAGTGAAGGAGGGTGGGCAAACACCATATATTTT.

Of note for this clone: Sequence at one end of the junction differs from germline and may be a read error. The V and J genes are TRBV5-6 and TRBJ2-1, with D unclear. From germline, CDR1 is SGHDT and CDR2 YYEEEE. The CDR3 extends over 13 amino acids. This CDR3 reads CASSLVGNNEQFF. The CDR3 DNA reads TGTGCCAGCAGTTTGGTAGGGAACAATGAGCAGTTCTTC. The full variable domain, its missing parts supplied by reference TRBV5-6 and TRBJ2-1, is DAGVTQSPTHLIKTRGQQVTLRCSPKSGHDTVSWYQQALGQGPQFIFQYYEEEERQRGNFPDRFSGHQFPNYSSELNVNALLLGDSALYLCASSLVGNNEQFFGPGTRLTVL.

This chain links TRBV29-1 with TRBJ2-3; D is perhaps TRBD2 (5 bases). CDR1 and CDR2 (germline): SQVTM, ANQGSEA. The CDR3 length is 14 residues. Trimming left V 4 bases short and J 0 bases short, with 11 bases between. CDR3 sequence reads: CSVVGLDSTDTQYF. The CDR3 DNA sequence: TGCAGCGTTGTCGGACTTGACAGCACAGATACGCAGTATTTT.

The genes are TRBV13 and TRBJ2-6; weak D call: TRBD1 (5 bases). This CDR3 spans 20 amino acids. Trimming took 2 bases from V and 0 from J, leaving 20 bases between them. Per germline, CDR1 PRHDT and CDR2 FYEKMQ (reference sequence). CDR3 DNA: TGTGCCAGCAGCTTATGCCTTGGGGCCATCCTTTTCTCTGGGGCCAACGTCCTGACTTTC. As protein: CASSLCLGAILFSGANVLTF.

This chain joins TRBV14 and TRBJ2-2; 10 bases fit TRBD1. V lost 4 bases, J lost 3 bases, and 14 bases stayed unmatched. Germline V gives CDR1 SGHDN, CDR2 FVKESK. The CDR3 has 19 residues. This CDR3 is CASSRTGQGFWGDTGELFF. In nucleotides, the CDR3 is TGTGCCAGCAGCCGAACGGGACAGGGGTTTTGGGGAGACACCGGGGAGCTGTTTTTT.

The gene calls are TRBV13 and TRBJ2-7; D uncertain. The V and J ends lost 5 bases and 2 bases respectively, with 10 bases between them. The CDR3 loop spans 13 amino acids. The V gene's germline CDR1 is PRHDT and CDR2 FYEKMQ (reference sequence). CDR3 residues: CASSPRAAYEQYF. CDR3 in DNA: TGTGCCAGCAGCCCTCGGGCCGCCTACGAGCAGTACTTC.

The chain uses TRBV2 and TRBJ1-6; 9 bases map to TRBD1. V gave up 3 bases and J gave up 1 base; unmatched junction bases: 4. Germline lookup yields CDR1 SNHLY and CDR2 FYNNEI. The CDR3 runs 17 residues. The CDR3 region is CASSDRTGDSYNSPLHF. CDR3 coding DNA: TGTGCCAGCAGTGACCGGACAGGGGATTCCTATAATTCACCCCTCCACTTT.

This sequence joins TRBV7-2 and TRBJ2-5; D ambiguous. Germline V CDR1 and CDR2: SGHTA, FQGNSA. Trimming pared 2 bases from V and 5 bases from J, leaving 9 bases between. This CDR3 is built from 13 residues. This CDR3 reads CASSLTQAETQYF. In DNA form, the CDR3 reads TGTGCCAGCAGCTTAACTCAAGCGGAGACCCAGTACTTC.

The V call is TRBV4-1, the J call TRBJ1-2; 12 bases are a match to TRBD1. Unmatched junction bases numbered 9, after V lost 0 bases and J lost 7 bases. The CDR3 contains 17 residues. Germline V gene lookup returns CDR1 MGHRA and CDR2 YSYEKL. The CDR3 here is CASSQDSPGQGASGYTF. In DNA, the CDR3 is TGCGCCAGCAGCCAAGATTCGCCGGGACAGGGGGCGTCTGGCTACACCTTC.